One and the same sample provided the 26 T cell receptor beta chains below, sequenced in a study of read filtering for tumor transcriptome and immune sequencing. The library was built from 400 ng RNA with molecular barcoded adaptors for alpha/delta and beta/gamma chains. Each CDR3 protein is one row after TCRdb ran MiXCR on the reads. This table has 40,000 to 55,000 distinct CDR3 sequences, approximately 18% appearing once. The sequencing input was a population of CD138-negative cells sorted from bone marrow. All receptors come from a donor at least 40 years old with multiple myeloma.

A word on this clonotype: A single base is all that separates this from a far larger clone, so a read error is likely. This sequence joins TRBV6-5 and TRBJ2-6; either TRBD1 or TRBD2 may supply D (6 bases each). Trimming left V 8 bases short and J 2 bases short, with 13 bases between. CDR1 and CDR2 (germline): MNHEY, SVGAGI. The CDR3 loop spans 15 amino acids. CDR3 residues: CASGQGGTGANVLTF. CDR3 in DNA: TGTGCCAGCGGCCAAGGGGGGACTGGGGCCAACGTCCTGACTTTC.

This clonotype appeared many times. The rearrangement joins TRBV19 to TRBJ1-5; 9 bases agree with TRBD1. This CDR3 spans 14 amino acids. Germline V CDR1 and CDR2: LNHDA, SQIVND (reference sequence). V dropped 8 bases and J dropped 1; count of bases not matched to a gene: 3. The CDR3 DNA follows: TGTGCCAGTTCACAGGGGGCGAGCAATCAGCCCCAGCATTTT. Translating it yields CASSQGASNQPQHF.

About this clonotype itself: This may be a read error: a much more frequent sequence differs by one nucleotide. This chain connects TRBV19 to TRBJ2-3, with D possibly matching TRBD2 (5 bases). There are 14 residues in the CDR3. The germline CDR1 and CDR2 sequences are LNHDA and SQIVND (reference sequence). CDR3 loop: CASRQRLRTDTRYF. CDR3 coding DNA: TGTGCCAGTAGACAACGACTACGCACAGATACGCGGTATTTT.

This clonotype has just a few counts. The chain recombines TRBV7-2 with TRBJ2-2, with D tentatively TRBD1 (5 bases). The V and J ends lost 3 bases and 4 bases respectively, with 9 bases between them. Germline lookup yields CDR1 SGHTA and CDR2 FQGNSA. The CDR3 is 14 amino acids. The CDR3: CASSFQTVTGELFF. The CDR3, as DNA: TGTGCCAGCAGCTTCCAGACAGTCACCGGGGAGCTGTTTTTT.

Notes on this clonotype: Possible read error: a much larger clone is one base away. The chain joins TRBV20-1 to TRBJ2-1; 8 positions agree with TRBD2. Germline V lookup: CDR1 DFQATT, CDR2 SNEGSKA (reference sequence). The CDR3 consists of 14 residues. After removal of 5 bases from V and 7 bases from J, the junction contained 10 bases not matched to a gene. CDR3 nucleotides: TGCAGTGCTGGGGGGACTAGAGGGCGGAATGAGCAGTTCTTC. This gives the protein CSAGGTRGRNEQFF.

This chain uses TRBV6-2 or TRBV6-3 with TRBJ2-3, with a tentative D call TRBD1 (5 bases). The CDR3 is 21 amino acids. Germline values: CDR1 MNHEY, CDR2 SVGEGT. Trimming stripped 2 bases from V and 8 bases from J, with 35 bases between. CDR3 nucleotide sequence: TGTGCCAGCAGTTACGTCCTCCAGGGTCCCGCAGCAGCCGATATGGTCCCTACGCAGTATTTT. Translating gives CASSYVLQGPAAADMVPTQYF.

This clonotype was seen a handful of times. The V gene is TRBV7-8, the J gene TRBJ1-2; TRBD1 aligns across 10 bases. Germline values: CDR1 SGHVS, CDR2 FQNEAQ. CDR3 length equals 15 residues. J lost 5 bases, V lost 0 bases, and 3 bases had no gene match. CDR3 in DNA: TGTGCCAGCAGCTTAGCCGGGACAGGGGCATATGGCTACACCTTC. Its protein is CASSLAGTGAYGYTF.

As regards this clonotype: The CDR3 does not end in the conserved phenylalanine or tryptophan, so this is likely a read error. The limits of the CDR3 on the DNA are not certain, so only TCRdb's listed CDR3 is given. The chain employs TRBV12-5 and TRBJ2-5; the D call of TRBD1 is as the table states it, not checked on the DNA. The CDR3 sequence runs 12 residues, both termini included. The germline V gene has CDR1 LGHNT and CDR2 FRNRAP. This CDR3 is CASAGQQETQHS.

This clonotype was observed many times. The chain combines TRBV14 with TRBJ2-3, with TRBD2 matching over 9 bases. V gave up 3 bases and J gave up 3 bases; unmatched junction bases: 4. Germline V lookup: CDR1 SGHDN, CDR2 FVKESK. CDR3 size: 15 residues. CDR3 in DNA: TGTGCCAGCAGCCAGATAGCGGGAGCAACAGATACGCAGTATTTT. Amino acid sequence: CASSQIAGATDTQYF. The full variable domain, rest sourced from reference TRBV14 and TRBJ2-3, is EAGVTQFPSHSVIEKGQTVTLRCDPISGHDNLYWYRRVMGKEIKFLLHFVKESKQDESGMPNNRFLAERTGGTYSTLKVQPAELEDSGVYFCASSQIAGATDTQYFGPGTRLTVL.

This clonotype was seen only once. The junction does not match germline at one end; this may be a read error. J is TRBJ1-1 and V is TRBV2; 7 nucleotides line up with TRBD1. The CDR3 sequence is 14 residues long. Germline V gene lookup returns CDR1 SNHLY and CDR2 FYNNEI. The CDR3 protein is CASSAQGKNTGAFF. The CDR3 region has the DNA TGTGCCAGCAGTGCACAGGGGAAAAACACTGGAGCTTTCTTT.

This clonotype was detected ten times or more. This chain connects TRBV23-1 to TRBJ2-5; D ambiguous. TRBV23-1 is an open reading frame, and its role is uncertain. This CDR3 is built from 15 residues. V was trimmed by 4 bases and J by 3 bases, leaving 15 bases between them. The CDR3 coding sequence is TGCGCCAGCAGTCTACTCGATGGGCAGAAAGAGACCCAGTACTTC. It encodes CASSLLDGQKETQYF.

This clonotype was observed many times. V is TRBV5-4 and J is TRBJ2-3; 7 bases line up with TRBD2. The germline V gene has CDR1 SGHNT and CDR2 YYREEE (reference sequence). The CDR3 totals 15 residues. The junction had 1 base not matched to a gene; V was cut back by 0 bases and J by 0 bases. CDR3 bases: TGTGCCAGCAGCTTGGCTAGCGGTAGCACAGATACGCAGTATTTT. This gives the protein CASSLASGSTDTQYF.

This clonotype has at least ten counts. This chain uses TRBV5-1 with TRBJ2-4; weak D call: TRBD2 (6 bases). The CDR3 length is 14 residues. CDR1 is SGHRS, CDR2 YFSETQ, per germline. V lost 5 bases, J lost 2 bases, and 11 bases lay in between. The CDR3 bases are TGCGCCAGCAGAAGGGGAGGAACCAAAAACATTCAGTACTTC. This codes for CASRRGGTKNIQYF.

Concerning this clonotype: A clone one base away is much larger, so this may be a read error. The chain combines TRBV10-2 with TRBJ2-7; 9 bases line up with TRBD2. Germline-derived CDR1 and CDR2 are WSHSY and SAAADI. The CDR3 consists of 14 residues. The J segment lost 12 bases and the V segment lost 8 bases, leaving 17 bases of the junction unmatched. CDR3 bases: TGCGCCAGCGCCTGGAATTTGCGGGAGGGAGGGCCGTACTTC. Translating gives CASAWNLREGGPYF.

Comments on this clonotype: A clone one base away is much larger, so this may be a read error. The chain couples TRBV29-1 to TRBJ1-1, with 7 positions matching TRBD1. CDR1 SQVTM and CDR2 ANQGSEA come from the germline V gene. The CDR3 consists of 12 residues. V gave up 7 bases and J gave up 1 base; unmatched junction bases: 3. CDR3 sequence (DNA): TGCAGCGATTGGACAGGGAACACTGAAGCTTTCTTT. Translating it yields CSDWTGNTEAFF. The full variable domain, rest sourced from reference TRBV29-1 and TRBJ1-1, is SAVISQKPSRDICQRGTSLTIQCQVDSQVTMMFWYRQQPGQSLTLIATANQGSEATYESGFVIDKFPISRPNLTFSTLTVSNMSPEDSSIYLCSDWTGNTEAFFGQGTRLTVV.

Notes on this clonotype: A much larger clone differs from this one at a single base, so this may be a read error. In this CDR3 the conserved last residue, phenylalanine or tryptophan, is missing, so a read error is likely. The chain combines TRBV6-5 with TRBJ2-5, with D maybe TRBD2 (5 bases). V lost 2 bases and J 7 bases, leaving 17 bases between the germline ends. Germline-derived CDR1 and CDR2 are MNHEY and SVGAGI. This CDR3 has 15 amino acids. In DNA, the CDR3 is TGTGCCAGCAGTTACGCCTCTGGACTCTGGTGGACCCAGTACTAC. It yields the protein CASSYASGLWWTQYY.

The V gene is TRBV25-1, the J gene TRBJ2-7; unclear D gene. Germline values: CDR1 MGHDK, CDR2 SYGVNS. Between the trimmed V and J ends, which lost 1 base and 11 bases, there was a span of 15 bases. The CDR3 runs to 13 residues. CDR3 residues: CASSEFRRSVKYF. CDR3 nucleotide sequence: TGTGCCAGCAGTGAATTTCGGCGGTCTGTAAAGTACTTC.

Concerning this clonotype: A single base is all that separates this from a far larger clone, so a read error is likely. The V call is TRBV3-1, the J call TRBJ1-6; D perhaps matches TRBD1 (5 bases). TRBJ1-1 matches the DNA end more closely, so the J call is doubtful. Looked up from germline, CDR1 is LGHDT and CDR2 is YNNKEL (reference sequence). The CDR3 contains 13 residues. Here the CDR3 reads CASSHWGSSDAFF. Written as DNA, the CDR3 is TGTGCCAGCAGCCATTGGGGGTCCTCTGATGCTTTCTTT.

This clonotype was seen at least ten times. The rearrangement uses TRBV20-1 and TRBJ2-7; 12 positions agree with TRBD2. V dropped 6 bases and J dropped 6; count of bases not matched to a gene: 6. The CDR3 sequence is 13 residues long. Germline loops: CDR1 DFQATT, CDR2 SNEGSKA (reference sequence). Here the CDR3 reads CSARTSGMGEQYF. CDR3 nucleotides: TGCAGTGCAAGGACTAGCGGGATGGGCGAGCAGTACTTC.

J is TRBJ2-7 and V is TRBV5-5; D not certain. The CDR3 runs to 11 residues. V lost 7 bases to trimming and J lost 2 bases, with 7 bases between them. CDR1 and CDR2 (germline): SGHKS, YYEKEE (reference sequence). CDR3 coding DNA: TGTGCCAGCGGCCGGACCTACGAGCAGTACTTC. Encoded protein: CASGRTYEQYF.

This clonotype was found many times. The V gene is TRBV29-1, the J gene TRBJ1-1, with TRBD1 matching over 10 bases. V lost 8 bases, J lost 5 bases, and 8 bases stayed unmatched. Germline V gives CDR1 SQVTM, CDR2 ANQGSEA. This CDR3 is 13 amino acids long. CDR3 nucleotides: TGCAGCTACACGGGACAGGGGAGAACTGAAGCTTTCTTT. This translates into CSYTGQGRTEAFF.

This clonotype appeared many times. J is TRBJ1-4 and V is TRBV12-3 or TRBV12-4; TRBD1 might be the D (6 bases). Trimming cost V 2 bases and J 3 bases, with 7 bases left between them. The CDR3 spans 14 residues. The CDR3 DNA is TGTGCCAGCAGTTTAAACAGGGCTAATGAAAAACTGTTTTTT. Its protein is CASSLNRANEKLFF.

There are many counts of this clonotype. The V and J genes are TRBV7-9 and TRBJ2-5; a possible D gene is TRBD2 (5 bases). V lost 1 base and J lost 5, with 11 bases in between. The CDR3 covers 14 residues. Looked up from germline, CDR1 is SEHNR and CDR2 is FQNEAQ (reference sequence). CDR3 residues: CASSLVEGEETQYF. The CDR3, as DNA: TGTGCCAGCAGCTTAGTAGAGGGCGAGGAGACCCAGTACTTC.

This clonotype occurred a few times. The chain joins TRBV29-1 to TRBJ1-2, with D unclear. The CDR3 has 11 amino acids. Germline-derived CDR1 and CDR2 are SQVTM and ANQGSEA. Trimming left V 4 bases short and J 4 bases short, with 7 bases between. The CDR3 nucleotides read TGCAGCGTTGGGCAGGTCTATGGCTACACCTTC. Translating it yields CSVGQVYGYTF.

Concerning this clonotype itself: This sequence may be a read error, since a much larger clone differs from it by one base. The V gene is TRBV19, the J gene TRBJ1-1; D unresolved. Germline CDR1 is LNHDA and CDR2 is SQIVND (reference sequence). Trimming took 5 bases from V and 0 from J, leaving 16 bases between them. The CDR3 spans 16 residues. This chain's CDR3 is CASSFGGALLNTEAFF. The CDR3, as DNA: TGTGCCAGTAGTTTCGGAGGCGCTCTGTTGAACACTGAAGCTTTCTTT.

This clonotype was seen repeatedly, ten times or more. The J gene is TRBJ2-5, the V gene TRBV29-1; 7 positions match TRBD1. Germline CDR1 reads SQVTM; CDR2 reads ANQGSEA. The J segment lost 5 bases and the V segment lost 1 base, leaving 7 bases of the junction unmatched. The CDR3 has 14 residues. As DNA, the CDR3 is TGCAGCGTTGAAGTTTTAGGGGGCCAGGAGACCCAGTACTTC. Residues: CSVEVLGGQETQYF. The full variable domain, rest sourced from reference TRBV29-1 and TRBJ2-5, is SAVISQKPSRDICQRGTSLTIQCQVDSQVTMMFWYRQQPGQSLTLIATANQGSEATYESGFVIDKFPISRPNLTFSTLTVSNMSPEDSSIYLCSVEVLGGQETQYFGPGTRLLVL.